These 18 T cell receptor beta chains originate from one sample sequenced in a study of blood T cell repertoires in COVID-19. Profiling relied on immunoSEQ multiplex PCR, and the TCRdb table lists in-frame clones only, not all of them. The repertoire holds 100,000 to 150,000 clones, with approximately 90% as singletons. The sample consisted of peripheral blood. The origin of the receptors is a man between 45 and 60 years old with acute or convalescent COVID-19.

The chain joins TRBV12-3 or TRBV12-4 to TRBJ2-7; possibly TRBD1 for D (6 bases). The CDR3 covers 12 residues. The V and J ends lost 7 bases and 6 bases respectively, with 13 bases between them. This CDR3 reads CASTWGQGEQYF. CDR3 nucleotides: TGTGCCAGCACCTGGGGGCAGGGCGAGCAGTACTTC.

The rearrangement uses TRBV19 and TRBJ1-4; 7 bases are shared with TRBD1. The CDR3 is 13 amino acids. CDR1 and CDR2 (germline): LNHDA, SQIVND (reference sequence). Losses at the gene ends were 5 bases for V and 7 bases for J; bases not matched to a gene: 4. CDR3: CASSPQGVEKLFF. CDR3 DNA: TGTGCCAGTAGTCCCCAGGGGGTTGAAAAACTGTTTTTT. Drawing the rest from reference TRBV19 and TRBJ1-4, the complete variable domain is DGGITQSPKYLFRKEGQNVTLSCEQNLNHDAMYWYRQDPGQGLRLIYYSQIVNDFQKGDIAEGYSVSREKKESFPLTVTSAQKNPTAFYLCASSPQGVEKLFFGSGTQLSVL.

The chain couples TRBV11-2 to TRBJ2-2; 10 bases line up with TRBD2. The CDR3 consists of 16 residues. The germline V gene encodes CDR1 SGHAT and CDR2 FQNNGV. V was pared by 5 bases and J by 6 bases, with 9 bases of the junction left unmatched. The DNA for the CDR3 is TGTGCCAGCAGCCCAGGGGCTAGCGGGAGACCCGGGGAGCTGTTTTTT. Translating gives CASSPGASGRPGELFF.

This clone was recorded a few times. CDR3 bases: TGTGCCAGCACTCGCCTTCTTCAGAGGTTCGCATCTGGGGCCAACGTCCTGACTTTC. Residues: CASTRLLQRFASGANVLTF. The chain is built from TRBV6-6 and TRBJ2-6; D not certain. The CDR3 is 19 residues long. Germline-derived CDR1 and CDR2 are MNHNY and SVGAGI (reference sequence). V dropped 7 bases and J dropped 1 base, with 23 bases sitting between them.

DNA of the CDR3: TGCGCCAGCAGCTTCGGAGGGACGGGGGCCAACGTCCTGACTTTC. Amino acids: CASSFGGTGANVLTF. This sequence joins TRBV5-1 and TRBJ2-6; a weak D match, TRBD2 (6 bases). V lost 2 bases to trimming and J lost 4 bases, with 10 bases between them. The germline CDR1 and CDR2 sequences are SGHRS and YFSETQ. CDR3 length equals 15 residues. The variable domain in full, with the rest retrieved from reference TRBV5-1 and TRBJ2-6, is KAGVTQTPRYLIKTRGQQVTLSCSPISGHRSVSWYQQTPGQGLQFLFEYFSETQRNKGNFPGRFSGRQFSNSRSEMNVSTLELGDSALYLCASSFGGTGANVLTFGAGSRLTVL.

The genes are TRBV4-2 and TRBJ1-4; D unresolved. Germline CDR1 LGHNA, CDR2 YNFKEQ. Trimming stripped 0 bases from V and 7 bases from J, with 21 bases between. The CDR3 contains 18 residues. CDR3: CASSQDLHREAAGEKLFF. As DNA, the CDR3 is TGTGCCAGCAGCCAAGATCTACACCGTGAGGCCGCCGGTGAAAAACTGTTTTTT.

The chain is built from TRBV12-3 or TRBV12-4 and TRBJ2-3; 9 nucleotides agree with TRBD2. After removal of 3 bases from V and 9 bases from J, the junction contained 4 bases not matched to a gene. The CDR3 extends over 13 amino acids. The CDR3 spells CASSLVAGETQYF. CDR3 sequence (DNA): TGTGCCAGCAGTTTGGTAGCGGGAGAGACGCAGTATTTT.

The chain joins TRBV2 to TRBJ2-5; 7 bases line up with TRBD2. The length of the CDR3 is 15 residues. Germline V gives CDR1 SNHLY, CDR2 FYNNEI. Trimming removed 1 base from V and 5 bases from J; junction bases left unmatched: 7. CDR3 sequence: CASSEGGREWETQYF. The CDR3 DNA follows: TGTGCCAGCAGTGAAGGGGGGAGGGAATGGGAGACCCAGTACTTC.

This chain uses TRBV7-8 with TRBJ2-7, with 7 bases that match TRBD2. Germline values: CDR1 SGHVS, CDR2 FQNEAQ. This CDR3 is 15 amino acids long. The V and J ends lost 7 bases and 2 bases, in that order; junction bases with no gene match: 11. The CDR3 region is CASNRRRESPYEQYF. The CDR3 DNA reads TGTGCCAGCAACCGAAGGCGGGAGTCCCCCTACGAGCAGTACTTC.

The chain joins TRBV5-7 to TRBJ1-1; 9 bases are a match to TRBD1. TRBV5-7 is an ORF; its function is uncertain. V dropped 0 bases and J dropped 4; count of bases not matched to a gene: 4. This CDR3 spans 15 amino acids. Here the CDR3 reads CASSLGGTGFTEAFF. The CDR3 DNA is TGTGCCAGCAGCTTGGGGGGGACAGGGTTCACTGAAGCTTTCTTT.

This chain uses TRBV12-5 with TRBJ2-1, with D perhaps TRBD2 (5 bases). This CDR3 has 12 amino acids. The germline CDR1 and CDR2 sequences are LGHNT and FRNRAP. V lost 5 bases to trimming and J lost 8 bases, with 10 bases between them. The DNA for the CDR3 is TGTGCTAGTGGTCACGGACTGTATGAGCAGTTCTTC. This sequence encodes CASGHGLYEQFF.

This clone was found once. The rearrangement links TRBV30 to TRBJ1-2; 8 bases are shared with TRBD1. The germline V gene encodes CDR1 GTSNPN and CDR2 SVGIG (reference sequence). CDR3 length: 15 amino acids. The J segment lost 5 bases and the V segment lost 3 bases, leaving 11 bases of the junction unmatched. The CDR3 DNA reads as TGTGCCTGGAGAAAAACAGGGGGGGTTGGGTATGGCTACACCTTC. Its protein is CAWRKTGGVGYGYTF. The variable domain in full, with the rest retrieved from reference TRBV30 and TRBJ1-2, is SQTIHQWPATLVQPVGSPLSLECTVEGTSNPNLYWYRQAAGRGLQLLFYSVGIGQISSEVPQNLSASRPQDRQFILSSKKLLLSDSGFYLCAWRKTGGVGYGYTFGSGTRLTVV.

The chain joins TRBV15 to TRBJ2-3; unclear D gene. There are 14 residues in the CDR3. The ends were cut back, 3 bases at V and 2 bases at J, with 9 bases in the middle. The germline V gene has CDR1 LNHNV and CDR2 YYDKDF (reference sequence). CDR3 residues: CATSSRGVTDTQYF. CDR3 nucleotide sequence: TGTGCCACCAGCAGCCGCGGCGTCACAGATACGCAGTATTTT. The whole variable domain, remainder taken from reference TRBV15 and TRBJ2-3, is DAMVIQNPRYQVTQFGKPVTLSCSQTLNHNVMYWYQQKSSQAPKLLFHYYDKDFNNEADTPDNFQSRRPNTSFCFLDIRSPGLGDTAMYLCATSSRGVTDTQYFGPGTRLTVL.

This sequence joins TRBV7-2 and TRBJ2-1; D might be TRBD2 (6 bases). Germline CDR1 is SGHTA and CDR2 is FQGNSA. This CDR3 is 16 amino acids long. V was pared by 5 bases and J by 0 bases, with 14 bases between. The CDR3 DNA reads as TGTGCCAGCAGCGCCTTTAGCGGAAGCTCCTACAATGAGCAGTTCTTC. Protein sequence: CASSAFSGSSYNEQFF.

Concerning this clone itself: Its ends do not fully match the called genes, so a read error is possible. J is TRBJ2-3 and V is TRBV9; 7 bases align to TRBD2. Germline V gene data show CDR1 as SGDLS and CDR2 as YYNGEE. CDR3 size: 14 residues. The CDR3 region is CASSVGGSRDTQYF. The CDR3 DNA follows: TGTGCCAGCAGCGTAGGCGGGAGCAGAGATACGCAGTATTTT. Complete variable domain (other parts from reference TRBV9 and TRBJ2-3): DSGVTQTPKHLITATGQRVTLRCSPRSGDLSVYWYQQSLDQGLQFLIQYYNGEERAKGNILERFSAQQFPDLHSELNLSSLELGDSALYFCASSVGGSRDTQYFGPGTRLTVL.

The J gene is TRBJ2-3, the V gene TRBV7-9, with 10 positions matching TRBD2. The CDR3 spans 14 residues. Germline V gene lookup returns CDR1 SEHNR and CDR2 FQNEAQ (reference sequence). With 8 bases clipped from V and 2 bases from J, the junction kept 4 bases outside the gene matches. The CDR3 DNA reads TGTGCCAGCCGGACTAGCGGATACACAGATACGCAGTATTTT. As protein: CASRTSGYTDTQYF.

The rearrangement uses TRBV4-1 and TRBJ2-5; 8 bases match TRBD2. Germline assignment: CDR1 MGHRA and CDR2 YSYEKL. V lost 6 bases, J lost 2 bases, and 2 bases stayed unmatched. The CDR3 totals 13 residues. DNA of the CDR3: TGCGCCAGCAGTCGGGGGGGGCAAGAGACCCAGTACTTC. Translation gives CASSRGGQETQYF.

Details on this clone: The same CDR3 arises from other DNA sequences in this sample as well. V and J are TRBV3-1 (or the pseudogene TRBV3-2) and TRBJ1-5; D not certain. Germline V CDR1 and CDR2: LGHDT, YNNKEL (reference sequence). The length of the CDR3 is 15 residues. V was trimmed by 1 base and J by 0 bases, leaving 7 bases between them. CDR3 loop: CASSQGQDSNQPQHF. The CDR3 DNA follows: TGTGCCAGCAGCCAAGGACAAGATAGCAATCAGCCCCAGCATTTT.